The 6 T cell receptor beta chains in this list originate from one sample, sequenced in a study of T cell responses to AZD1222 COVID-19 vaccine. Clones were read by immunoSEQ multiplex PCR, and TCRdb kept only the in-frame ones, dropping some. The data show about 170,000 clones, 90% to 95% seen once. The material was peripheral blood, obtained on day 0 of AZD1222 vaccination. Receptor source: an adult in good health.

The rearrangement uses TRBV7-6 and TRBJ2-7; D might be TRBD2 (6 bases). Looked up from germline, CDR1 is SGHVS and CDR2 is FNYEAQ. Trimming took off 1 base at V and 2 bases at J, with 12 bases between the two ends. The CDR3 contains 15 residues. The CDR3 sequence is CASSLDPGDAYEQYF. DNA for the CDR3: TGTGCCAGCAGCTTAGATCCGGGGGACGCCTACGAGCAGTACTTC.

This clone was picked up a small number of times. This sequence joins TRBV5-6 and TRBJ1-5; D unclear. Trimming shortened V by 4 bases and J by 7 bases, and 12 bases separated the two germline ends. This CDR3 has 13 residues. Germline V CDR1 and CDR2: SGHDT, YYEEEE. Here the CDR3 reads CASSPSGGQPQHF. DNA of the CDR3: TGTGCCAGCAGCCCCAGTGGAGGGCAGCCCCAGCATTTT.

This rearrangement joins TRBV2 to TRBJ2-1; TRBD2 aligns across 8 bases. Germline loops: CDR1 SNHLY, CDR2 FYNNEI. After removal of 6 bases from V and 4 bases from J, the junction contained 8 bases not matched to a gene. This CDR3 contains 15 residues. CDR3 DNA: TGTGCCAGCAGGGCCGTAAGCGGGAGATACAATGAGCAGTTCTTC. Encoded protein: CASRAVSGRYNEQFF.

This chain uses TRBV19 with TRBJ1-6; a possible D gene is TRBD1 (5 bases). This CDR3 has 13 amino acids. The germline V gene encodes CDR1 LNHDA and CDR2 SQIVND (reference sequence). V lost 6 bases and J 7 bases, leaving 10 bases between the germline ends. The CDR3 DNA is TGTGCCAGTAGAGGGACGGGCAATTCACCCCTCCACTTT. This sequence encodes CASRGTGNSPLHF. The full variable domain, with the rest looked up from reference TRBV19 and TRBJ1-6, is DGGITQSPKYLFRKEGQNVTLSCEQNLNHDAMYWYRQDPGQGLRLIYYSQIVNDFQKGDIAEGYSVSREKKESFPLTVTSAQKNPTAFYLCASRGTGNSPLHFGNGTRLTVT.

This clone turned up a few times. The DNA of the CDR3 is TGTGCCAGCAGCCCCGCGGGGCAAGAGACCCAGTACTTC. Encoded protein: CASSPAGQETQYF. The rearrangement joins TRBV13 to TRBJ2-5; possible D gene TRBD2, 6 bases. The V gene's germline CDR1 is PRHDT and CDR2 FYEKMQ (reference sequence). V was cut by 5 bases and J by 2 bases, with 9 bases left in between. The CDR3 is made up of 13 amino acids.

The chain recombines TRBV4-2 with TRBJ1-1; maybe TRBD1 (6 bases). V was pared by 4 bases and J by 5 bases, with 26 bases between. The CDR3 loop spans 18 amino acids. CDR1 and CDR2 from the germline V gene are LGHNA and YNFKEQ. The CDR3 DNA reads as TGTGCCAGCAGCCGGATATTACAGGGACCTGGGGGTCGAACTGAAGCTTTCTTT. Its translation: CASSRILQGPGGRTEAFF.